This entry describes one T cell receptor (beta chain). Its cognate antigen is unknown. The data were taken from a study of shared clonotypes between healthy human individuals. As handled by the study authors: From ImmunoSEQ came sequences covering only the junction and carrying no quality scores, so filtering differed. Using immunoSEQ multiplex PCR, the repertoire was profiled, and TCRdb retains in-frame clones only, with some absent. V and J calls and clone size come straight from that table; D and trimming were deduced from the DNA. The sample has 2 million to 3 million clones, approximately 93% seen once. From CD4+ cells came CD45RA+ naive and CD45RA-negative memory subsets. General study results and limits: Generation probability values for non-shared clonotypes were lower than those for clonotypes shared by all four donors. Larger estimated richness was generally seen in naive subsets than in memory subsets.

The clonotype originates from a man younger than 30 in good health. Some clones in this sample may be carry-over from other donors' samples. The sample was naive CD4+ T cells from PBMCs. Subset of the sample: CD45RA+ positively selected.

This CDR3 is CASSRDGSSYNEQFF. The DNA of the CDR3 is TGTGCCAGCAGCCGCGACGGGAGCTCCTACAATGAGCAGTTCTTC. The chain links TRBV5-4 to TRBJ2-1, with a weak D call TRBD2 (6 bases). The CDR3 contains 15 residues. V gave up 4 bases and J gave up 0 bases, with 11 bases separating them. Germline loops: CDR1 SGHNT, CDR2 YYREEE (reference sequence).